These 31 T cell receptor beta chains share one sample of origin, sequenced in a study of T cells expressing NK-cell markers. Reanalyzing the 5' RACE reads, TCRdb keeps one entry per CDR3 protein, without DNA. This specimen shows almost 450,000 distinct CDR3 sequences; the ten leading clones hold approximately 6.8%. Sequencing used blood T cells: a sorted CD56 or NKG2C T cell subset, CD4+ or CD8+ T cells, or bulk PBMC T cells (not recorded which). All receptors derive from a woman aged 18 to 69 in good health.

The chain has TRBV9 and TRBJ2-3. The CDR3 totals 15 residues. Looked up from germline, CDR1 is SGDLS and CDR2 is YYNGEE. The CDR3 loop reads CASSVGASSTDTQYF.

The chain uses TRBV20-1 and TRBJ2-3; as DNA is missing, the TRBD2 call by TCRdb cannot be tested. CDR1 and CDR2 (germline): DFQATT, SNEGSKA (reference sequence). This CDR3 spans 16 amino acids. The chain's CDR3 is CSALYSPSGVSDTQYF.

This chain uses TRBV29-1 with TRBJ2-1; TCRdb selects TRBD1, and the lack of DNA leaves this call unchecked. Germline CDR1 is SQVTM and CDR2 is ANQGSEA. The CDR3 totals 15 residues. The CDR3 loop is CSVRPSGTESSEQFF.

The CDR3: CASSHGGGGTDTQYF. The chain uses TRBV3-1 and TRBJ2-3; TCRdb selects TRBD2, and the lack of DNA leaves this call unchecked. CDR3 length equals 15 residues. Germline V lookup: CDR1 LGHDT, CDR2 YNNKEL (reference sequence).

The chain is built from TRBV6-1 and TRBJ2-7; without DNA, the TCRdb call of TRBD1 cannot be checked. Germline loops: CDR1 MNHNS, CDR2 SASEGT. CDR3 length: 13 residues. The CDR3 sequence is CASSGDTVYEQYF.

The rearrangement uses TRBV20-1 and TRBJ1-5. The CDR3 runs to 14 residues. Germline loops: CDR1 DFQATT, CDR2 SNEGSKA (reference sequence). This chain's CDR3 is CSARGTSANQPQHF.

This chain uses TRBV28 with TRBJ2-5. The CDR3 has 14 amino acids. Germline-derived CDR1 and CDR2 are MDHEN and SYDVKM. This CDR3 reads CASSLIAVQETQYF.

The chain is built from TRBV6-5 and TRBJ2-3; TCRdb designates TRBD1, a call that cannot be tested without DNA. The CDR3 is made up of 14 amino acids. CDR1 is MNHEY, CDR2 SVGAGI, per germline. CDR3 loop: CASSYSPPTDTQYF.

The chain uses TRBV28 and TRBJ1-2. The CDR3 is 14 residues long. The germline V gene encodes CDR1 MDHEN and CDR2 SYDVKM. CDR3 in amino acids: CASSSSPSRYGYTF.

The chain links TRBV29-1 to TRBJ2-2. Per germline, CDR1 SQVTM and CDR2 ANQGSEA. This CDR3 has 13 amino acids. The CDR3 loop reads CCVGMSVTGELFF.

The rearrangement uses TRBV18 and TRBJ2-3. The CDR3 totals 16 residues. The V gene's germline CDR1 is KGHSH and CDR2 LQKENI. The CDR3 loop reads CASSLTGPDLEHTQYF. The full variable domain, its missing parts supplied by reference TRBV18 and TRBJ2-3, is NAGVMQNPRHLVRRRGQEARLRCSPMKGHSHVYWYRQLPEEGLKFMVYLQKENIIDESGMPKERFSAEFPKEGPSILRIQQVVRGDSAAYFCASSLTGPDLEHTQYFGPGTRLTVL.

The genes are TRBV6-2 or TRBV6-3 and TRBJ2-1; the D call from TCRdb, TRBD1, cannot be confirmed without DNA. This CDR3 region has 16 residues. Germline-derived CDR1 and CDR2 are MNHEY and SVGEGT. CDR3 sequence: CASSHRGLRSYNEQFF.

This chain connects TRBV30 to TRBJ2-7; TCRdb's assignment of TRBD1 cannot be checked, as there is no DNA. This CDR3 has 17 residues. Germline V gene lookup returns CDR1 GTSNPN and CDR2 SVGIG (reference sequence). The CDR3 loop reads CAWSVPPQAGGSYEQYF.

This chain joins TRBV6-5 and TRBJ2-5; checking the TCRdb D call of TRBD2 is not possible without DNA. The CDR3 loop spans 16 amino acids. CDR1 MNHEY and CDR2 SVGAGI come from the germline V gene. CDR3 loop: CASSYSMGLARETQYF.

This chain links TRBV29-1 with TRBJ2-1; checking the TCRdb D call of TRBD1 is not possible without DNA. Germline V gives CDR1 SQVTM, CDR2 ANQGSEA. This CDR3 is built from 15 residues. This chain's CDR3 is CSVEERGGPYNEQFF.

This sequence joins TRBV28 and TRBJ1-1; TCRdb reports TRBD1, a call that lacks DNA to check it against. Looked up from germline, CDR1 is MDHEN and CDR2 is SYDVKM. This CDR3 region has 13 residues. CDR3 region: CASSQTGGLEAFF.

The chain employs TRBV7-2 and TRBJ1-2. The CDR3 consists of 16 residues. CDR1 is SGHTA, CDR2 FQGNSA, per germline. The CDR3 here is CASSFQTISPTYGYTF.

The chain joins TRBV6-5 to TRBJ1-5; the D call from TCRdb, TRBD1, cannot be confirmed without DNA. CDR3 length equals 17 residues. The germline CDR1 and CDR2 sequences are MNHEY and SVGAGI. CDR3 loop: CASSYSGQGGSNQPQHF.

J is TRBJ2-3 and V is TRBV9. CDR1 is SGDLS, CDR2 YYNGEE, per germline. The CDR3 length is 14 residues. CDR3 sequence: CASSVGSYTDTQYF.

J is TRBJ2-3 and V is TRBV5-6; TCRdb calls TRBD1, which cannot be checked without DNA. CDR1 is SGHDT, CDR2 YYEEEE, per germline. CDR3 size: 15 residues. CDR3 protein: CASAPSSGGRYTQYF.

The chain carries TRBV5-1 and TRBJ2-1; TCRdb indicates TRBD2, and absent DNA this call remains unverified. This CDR3 is built from 15 residues. Per germline, CDR1 SGHRS and CDR2 YFSETQ. CDR3 in amino acids: CASSLGLHAGNEQFF.

The chain employs TRBV5-6 and TRBJ2-1; there is no DNA to check the TCRdb D call of TRBD2. CDR3 length: 15 residues. Germline CDR1 reads SGHDT; CDR2 reads YYEEEE. CDR3 region: CASSGIAGGPIEQFF.

The rearrangement links TRBV28 to TRBJ2-5; with no DNA, the TCRdb D assignment of TRBD2 cannot be verified. Germline CDR1 MDHEN, CDR2 SYDVKM. This CDR3 spans 15 amino acids. CDR3 amino acids: CASSSLAGGKETQYF.

The CDR3 loop reads CSANSGGAPYNEQFF. The chain carries TRBV20-1 and TRBJ2-1; with no DNA, the TCRdb D assignment of TRBD2 cannot be verified. Per germline, CDR1 DFQATT and CDR2 SNEGSKA (reference sequence). The length of the CDR3 is 15 residues.

V usage is TRBV12-3 or TRBV12-4 and J usage is TRBJ2-7. This CDR3 spans 16 amino acids. The chain's CDR3 is CASSFSVAGSSYEQYF.

This chain joins TRBV20-1 and TRBJ2-1; the D gene TCRdb calls, TRBD2, cannot be checked with no DNA. Germline CDR1 DFQATT, CDR2 SNEGSKA (reference sequence). The CDR3 is 15 amino acids. The CDR3 sequence: CSARNGEWEYNEQFF.

V gene TRBV5-1 combines with J gene TRBJ1-3. The CDR3 is 18 residues long. The germline V gene encodes CDR1 SGHRS and CDR2 YFSETQ. CDR3 amino acids: CASSYKGTRESSGNTIYF.

The chain links TRBV18 to TRBJ2-2. The CDR3 is 16 amino acids. Germline V gives CDR1 KGHSH, CDR2 LQKENI. This CDR3 is CASSPPGLRNTGELFF.

J is TRBJ2-5 and V is TRBV30; TCRdb reports TRBD2, a call that lacks DNA to check it against. Germline CDR1 is GTSNPN and CDR2 is SVGIG (reference sequence). The CDR3 is 16 residues long. The CDR3 reads CAWNPGLAGPQETQYF.

The chain uses TRBV9 and TRBJ1-6. CDR1 and CDR2 (germline): SGDLS, YYNGEE. The CDR3 totals 15 residues. The CDR3 loop reads CASSVGAHNSTPLHF.

The chain joins TRBV5-5 to TRBJ2-2; TCRdb gives TRBD1 as the D gene, but with no DNA this cannot be confirmed. CDR3 length: 16 amino acids. The germline CDR1 and CDR2 sequences are SGHKS and YYEKEE (reference sequence). The CDR3 spells CASSLALQGADGELFF.